What follows are 19 T cell receptor beta chains derived from one specimen sequenced in a study of blood T cells in healthy people across ages (dated by TCRdb to the mid-2010s). The method was 5' RACE. The sequencing machine was an Illumina HiSeq 2500. A second PCR of about 6 to 11 cycles was performed with a sample-barcoded 5' primer and a J-beta primer mix. Through fastp at Q25 and MiXCR, TCRdb rebuilt clones from the public reads, retaining in-frame beta chains. Rows are unified per CDR3 protein, each entry keeping the most common DNA and genes. The sample table shows 750,000 to 950,000 distinct CDR3 sequences, and about 29% are seen once. Jointly, the top ten make up roughly 10% of the sample. These data were also reused for a study on T cells of mothers and their children.

The sequenced sample was blood. These receptors came from a woman in her forties in good health.

This clonotype was detected a few times. The CDR3 region is CAISEVGTLSYEQYF. DNA of the CDR3: TGTGCCATCAGTGAAGTTGGGACACTCTCCTACGAGCAGTACTTC. V and J are TRBV10-3 and TRBJ2-7, with D maybe TRBD1 (6 bases). The CDR3 sequence is 15 residues long. Germline V gives CDR1 ENHRY, CDR2 SYGVKD. Trimming shortened V by 3 bases and J by 0 bases, and 12 bases separated the two germline ends.

In the case of this clonotype: Its ends do not fully match the called genes, so a read error is possible. This rearrangement joins TRBV12-3 or TRBV12-4 to TRBJ2-3; tentative D call: TRBD1 (6 bases). The CDR3 extends over 15 amino acids. CDR3 residues: CASSFVWGTSDAQYF. The DNA for the CDR3 is TGTGCCAGCAGTTTTGTGTGGGGGACATCAGATGCGCAGTATTTT.

This clonotype was seen at least ten times. The chain has TRBV20-1 and TRBJ2-1, with 9 bases matching TRBD1. In germline, CDR1 is DFQATT, CDR2 SNEGSKA (reference sequence). This CDR3 comprises 12 residues. V gave up 3 bases and J gave up 7 bases; unmatched junction bases: 1. CDR3 amino acids: CSARTGGNEQFF. CDR3 nucleotides: TGCAGTGCTAGGACAGGGGGGAATGAGCAGTTCTTC.

The rearrangement uses TRBV7-9 and TRBJ2-6, with TRBD1 identical over 11 bases. Germline V lookup: CDR1 SEHNR, CDR2 FQNEAQ (reference sequence). Losses at the gene ends were 6 bases for V and 1 base for J; bases not matched to a gene: 8. This CDR3 has 18 amino acids. The CDR3 protein is CASRQPGQGDSGANVLTF. The CDR3 DNA reads as TGTGCCAGCAGACAACCGGGACAGGGGGATTCTGGGGCCAACGTCCTGACTTTC.

The genes are TRBV12-3 or TRBV12-4 and TRBJ2-3; TRBD1 aligns across 7 bases. After removal of 1 base from V and 1 base from J, the junction contained 2 bases not matched to a gene. The CDR3 covers 15 residues. CDR3 loop: CASSLGDSGTDTQYF. The CDR3 DNA reads as TGTGCCAGCAGTTTAGGGGACAGCGGCACAGATACGCAGTATTTT.

This clonotype occurred a few times. V usage is TRBV12-3 or TRBV12-4 and J usage is TRBJ2-7, with 7 bases lining up with TRBD1. There are 11 residues in the CDR3. V shed 7 bases and J 12 bases; nucleotides not matched to a gene: 9. CDR3 nucleotide sequence: TGTGCCAGCACCAACAGGGGCGTGCCGTACTTC. Amino acids: CASTNRGVPYF.

Concerning this clonotype: An end of the junction does not agree with germline; a read error may underlie this. The gene calls are TRBV18 and TRBJ2-7, with a tentative D call TRBD2 (6 bases). This CDR3 has 14 amino acids. CDR1 and CDR2 from the germline V gene are KGHSH and LQKENI. The CDR3 nucleotides are TGTGTCAGCTCACCTGGCGGGGCTGCCTACGAGCAGTACTTC. The encoded protein is CVSSPGGAAYEQYF.

This clonotype came up a few times. This rearrangement joins TRBV20-1 to TRBJ2-3; 8 nucleotides align to TRBD1. The V and J ends lost 5 bases and 5 bases, in that order; junction bases with no gene match: 15. The CDR3 has 16 residues. Germline V gene data show CDR1 as DFQATT and CDR2 as SNEGSKA (reference sequence). CDR3 coding DNA: TGCAGTGCTTCCCTACCGGGACAGGCGGTTGGAGATACGCAGTATTTT. Translating gives CSASLPGQAVGDTQYF.

This clonotype was found many times. The rearrangement joins TRBV6-2 or TRBV6-3 to TRBJ2-7; TRBD1 or TRBD2 may be the D gene (5 bases each). The V end was cut by 2 bases, the J end by 2 bases, with 7 bases between. The CDR3 length is 13 residues. CDR1 is MNHEY and CDR2 is SVGEGT in the germline V gene. Here the CDR3 reads CASSYGGTYEQYF. CDR3 bases: TGTGCCAGCAGTTACGGGGGAACCTACGAGCAGTACTTC.

Turning to this clonotype: It may be a read error: a sequence one base away is much more abundant. The genes are TRBV6-2 or TRBV6-3 and TRBJ2-1; 8 bases line up with TRBD2. Germline CDR1 MNHEY, CDR2 SVGEGT. The CDR3 sequence is 13 residues long. CDR3 amino acids: CARSRGGNNEQFF. The CDR3 DNA reads as TGTGCCCGCAGTCGGGGGGGTAACAATGAGCAGTTCTTC.

The rearrangement links TRBV28 to TRBJ2-7, with D hard to call. Germline V gene lookup returns CDR1 MDHEN and CDR2 SYDVKM. This CDR3 spans 14 amino acids. The germline V and J ends were trimmed by 3 bases and 6 bases, with 15 bases remaining between them. The CDR3 sequence is CASSFGGQSSEQYF. The CDR3 bases are TGTGCCAGCAGTTTCGGTGGTCAGTCGAGCGAGCAGTACTTC.

This clonotype came up a few times. V is TRBV12-3 or TRBV12-4 and J is TRBJ1-1; 7 nucleotides line up with TRBD1. The CDR3 covers 14 residues. V shed 5 bases, J shed 3 bases, and the junction held 6 bases outside the gene matches. The CDR3 protein is CASSRQGVDTEAFF. The CDR3 DNA reads TGTGCCAGCAGTCGACAGGGCGTCGACACTGAAGCTTTCTTT.

Concerning this clonotype itself: A much larger clonotype is one base distant, so this may be a read error. This chain uses TRBV4-2 with TRBJ1-2; TRBD1 aligns across 7 bases. The V gene's germline CDR1 is LGHNA and CDR2 YNFKEQ. Unmatched junction bases numbered 10, after V lost 0 bases and J lost 0 bases. This CDR3 has 18 residues. CDR3 region: CASSQDLKRQGANYGYTF. CDR3 DNA: TGTGCCAGCAGCCAAGATTTGAAGAGACAGGGAGCTAACTATGGCTACACCTTC.

The gene calls are TRBV10-3 and TRBJ2-3; either TRBD1 or TRBD2 may supply D (5 bases each). The CDR3 spans 11 residues. CDR1 and CDR2 from the germline V gene are ENHRY and SYGVKD. V lost 6 bases to trimming and J lost 8 bases, with 9 bases between them. The CDR3 spells CAISEGTTQYF. CDR3 in DNA: TGTGCCATCAGCGAGGGGACTACGCAGTATTTT.

The chain employs TRBV12-3 or TRBV12-4 and TRBJ2-7, with TRBD1 matching over 12 bases. The CDR3 contains 16 residues. Trimming cost V 5 bases and J 4 bases; bases outside gene matches: 9. The CDR3 spells CASSALGTGGGYEQYF. The CDR3, as DNA: TGTGCCAGCAGTGCCCTCGGGACAGGGGGCGGATACGAGCAGTACTTC.

This clonotype was observed many times. This chain joins TRBV20-1 and TRBJ2-7; no reliable D call. V lost 1 base and J 3 bases, leaving 7 bases between the germline ends. The CDR3 is made up of 12 amino acids. Germline V lookup: CDR1 DFQATT, CDR2 SNEGSKA (reference sequence). As DNA, the CDR3 is TGCAGTGCTAGAGGGATCTTCTACGAGCAGTACTTC. It translates to CSARGIFYEQYF.

This clonotype was detected many times. V is TRBV5-1 and J is TRBJ1-1, with 7 bases fitting TRBD1. V trimming: 0 bases; J trimming: 3 bases; junction bases outside the gene matches: 20. The CDR3 loop spans 20 amino acids. Germline V gene sequence: CDR1 SGHRS, CDR2 YFSETQ. The CDR3 protein is CASSLADLRDSRKRDTEAFF. The CDR3 coding sequence is TGCGCCAGCAGCTTGGCCGATCTCCGGGACAGCAGAAAGCGGGACACTGAAGCTTTCTTT.

The chain couples TRBV6-5 to TRBJ2-5, with TRBD2 identical over 12 bases. Germline CDR1 and CDR2: MNHEY and SVGAGI. CDR3 size: 15 residues. The V segment lost 6 bases and the J segment 5 bases; nucleotides outside the gene matches: 7. CDR3 in DNA: TGTGCCAGCAGCTCTCTAGCGGGGGGGCACGAGACCCAGTACTTC. It translates to CASSSLAGGHETQYF.

There are many counts of this clonotype. The genes are TRBV5-1 and TRBJ2-3; maybe TRBD1 (6 bases). The V gene lost 4 bases and the J gene lost 4 bases, with 13 bases spanning the gap. The CDR3 is 14 residues long. From germline, CDR1 is SGHRS and CDR2 YFSETQ. Here the CDR3 DNA reads TGCGCCAGCAGCCAACAGGGAAGCGCAGATACGCAGTATTTT. This gives the protein CASSQQGSADTQYF.